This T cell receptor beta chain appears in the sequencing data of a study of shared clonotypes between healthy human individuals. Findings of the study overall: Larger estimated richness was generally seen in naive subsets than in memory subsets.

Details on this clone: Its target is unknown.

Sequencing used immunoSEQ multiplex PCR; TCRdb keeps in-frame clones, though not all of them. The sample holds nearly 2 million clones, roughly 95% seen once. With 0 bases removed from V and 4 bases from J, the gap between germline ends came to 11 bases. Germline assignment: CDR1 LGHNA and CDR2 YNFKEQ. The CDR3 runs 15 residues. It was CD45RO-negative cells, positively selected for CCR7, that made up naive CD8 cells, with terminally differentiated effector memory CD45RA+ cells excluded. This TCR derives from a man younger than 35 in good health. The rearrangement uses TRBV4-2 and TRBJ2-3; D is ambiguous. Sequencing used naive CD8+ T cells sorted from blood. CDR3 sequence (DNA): TGTGCCAGCAGCCAAGATTATCGAGCCCCAGATACGCAGTATTTT. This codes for CASSQDYRAPDTQYF.